This T cell receptor beta chain is drawn from a study of human T cells and chemical hapten exposure. Study-level background: On around 2 cm by around 2 cm of upper inner arm skin, sensitization was performed with 2% DPC.

Germline V gives CDR1 LGHNA, CDR2 YNFKEQ. The ends lost 0 bases at V and 6 bases at J; junction bases unmatched: 1. The CDR3 runs to 14 residues. This clonotype was found a few times. Each CDR3 protein is one row after TCRdb ran MiXCR on the RACE reads. The sample records around 350,000 distinct CDR3 sequences, about 5% being singletons. Time point described: pre-sensitization, week 0. The treatment here: therapeutic diphenylcyclopropenone sensitization with weekly scalp DPC. Blood sampling occurred before each patch-test application. The clonotype was recovered from a woman younger than 35 with alopecia areata. Some clones in this sample may be carry-over from other donors' samples. This sample comprised whole blood, obtained in connection with sensitization to the hapten diphenylcyclopropenone (DPC). The rearrangement uses TRBV4-2 and TRBJ2-1; 8 positions agree with TRBD1. CDR3 nucleotide sequence: TGTGCCAGCAGCCAAGATCAGGGGGCCAATGAGCAGTTCTTC. It translates to CASSQDQGANEQFF.